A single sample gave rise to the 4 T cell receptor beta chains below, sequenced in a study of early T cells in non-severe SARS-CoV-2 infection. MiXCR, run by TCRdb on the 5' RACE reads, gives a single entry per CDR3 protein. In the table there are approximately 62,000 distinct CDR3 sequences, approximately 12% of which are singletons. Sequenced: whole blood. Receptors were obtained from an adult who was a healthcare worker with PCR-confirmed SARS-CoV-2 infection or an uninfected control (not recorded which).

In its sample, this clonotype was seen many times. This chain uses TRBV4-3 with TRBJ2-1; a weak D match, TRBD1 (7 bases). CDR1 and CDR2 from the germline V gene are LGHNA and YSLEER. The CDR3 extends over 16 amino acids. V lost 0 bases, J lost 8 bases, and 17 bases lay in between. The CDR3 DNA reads TGCGCCAGCAGCCAAGATCGGAGGGGGCTTAGGGATGAGCAGTTCTTC. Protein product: CASSQDRRGLRDEQFF.

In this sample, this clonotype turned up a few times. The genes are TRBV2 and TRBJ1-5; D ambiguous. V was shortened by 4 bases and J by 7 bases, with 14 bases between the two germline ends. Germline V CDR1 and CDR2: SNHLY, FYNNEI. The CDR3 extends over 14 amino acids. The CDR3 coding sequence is TGTGCCAGCAGTGGAGACAAAGTCGGACAGCCCCAGCATTTT. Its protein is CASSGDKVGQPQHF.

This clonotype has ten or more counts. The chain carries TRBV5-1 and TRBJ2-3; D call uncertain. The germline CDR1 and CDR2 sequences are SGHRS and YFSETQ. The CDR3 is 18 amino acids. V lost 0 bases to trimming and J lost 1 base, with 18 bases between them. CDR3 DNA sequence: TGCGCCAGCAGCTTGGCAACCCCCCCGCGGCGAGGCACAGATACGCAGTATTTT. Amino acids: CASSLATPPRRGTDTQYF.

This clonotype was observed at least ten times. CDR3 nucleotide sequence: TGCAGCGCGGGGTTGACGGGCTTTAACTATGGCTACACCTTC. Translation: CSAGLTGFNYGYTF. J is TRBJ1-2 and V is TRBV29-1; D gene unclear. Trimming shortened V by 7 bases and J by 1 base, and 16 bases separated the two germline ends. CDR3 length: 14 residues. CDR1 and CDR2 from the germline V gene are SQVTM and ANQGSEA.